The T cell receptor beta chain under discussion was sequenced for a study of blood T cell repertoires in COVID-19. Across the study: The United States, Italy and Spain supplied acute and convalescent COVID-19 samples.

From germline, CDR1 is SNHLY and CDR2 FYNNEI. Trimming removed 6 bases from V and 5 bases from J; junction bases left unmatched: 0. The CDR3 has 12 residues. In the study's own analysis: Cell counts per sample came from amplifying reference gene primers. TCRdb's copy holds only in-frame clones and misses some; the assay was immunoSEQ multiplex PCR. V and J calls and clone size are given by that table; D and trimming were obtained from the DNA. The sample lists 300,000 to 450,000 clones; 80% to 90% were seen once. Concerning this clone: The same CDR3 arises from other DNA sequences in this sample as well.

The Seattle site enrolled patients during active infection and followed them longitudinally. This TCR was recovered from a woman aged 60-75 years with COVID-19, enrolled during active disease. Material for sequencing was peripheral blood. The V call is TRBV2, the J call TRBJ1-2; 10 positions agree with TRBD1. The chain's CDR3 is CASRDRGYGYTF. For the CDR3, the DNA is TGTGCCAGCAGGGACAGGGGGTATGGCTACACCTTC.